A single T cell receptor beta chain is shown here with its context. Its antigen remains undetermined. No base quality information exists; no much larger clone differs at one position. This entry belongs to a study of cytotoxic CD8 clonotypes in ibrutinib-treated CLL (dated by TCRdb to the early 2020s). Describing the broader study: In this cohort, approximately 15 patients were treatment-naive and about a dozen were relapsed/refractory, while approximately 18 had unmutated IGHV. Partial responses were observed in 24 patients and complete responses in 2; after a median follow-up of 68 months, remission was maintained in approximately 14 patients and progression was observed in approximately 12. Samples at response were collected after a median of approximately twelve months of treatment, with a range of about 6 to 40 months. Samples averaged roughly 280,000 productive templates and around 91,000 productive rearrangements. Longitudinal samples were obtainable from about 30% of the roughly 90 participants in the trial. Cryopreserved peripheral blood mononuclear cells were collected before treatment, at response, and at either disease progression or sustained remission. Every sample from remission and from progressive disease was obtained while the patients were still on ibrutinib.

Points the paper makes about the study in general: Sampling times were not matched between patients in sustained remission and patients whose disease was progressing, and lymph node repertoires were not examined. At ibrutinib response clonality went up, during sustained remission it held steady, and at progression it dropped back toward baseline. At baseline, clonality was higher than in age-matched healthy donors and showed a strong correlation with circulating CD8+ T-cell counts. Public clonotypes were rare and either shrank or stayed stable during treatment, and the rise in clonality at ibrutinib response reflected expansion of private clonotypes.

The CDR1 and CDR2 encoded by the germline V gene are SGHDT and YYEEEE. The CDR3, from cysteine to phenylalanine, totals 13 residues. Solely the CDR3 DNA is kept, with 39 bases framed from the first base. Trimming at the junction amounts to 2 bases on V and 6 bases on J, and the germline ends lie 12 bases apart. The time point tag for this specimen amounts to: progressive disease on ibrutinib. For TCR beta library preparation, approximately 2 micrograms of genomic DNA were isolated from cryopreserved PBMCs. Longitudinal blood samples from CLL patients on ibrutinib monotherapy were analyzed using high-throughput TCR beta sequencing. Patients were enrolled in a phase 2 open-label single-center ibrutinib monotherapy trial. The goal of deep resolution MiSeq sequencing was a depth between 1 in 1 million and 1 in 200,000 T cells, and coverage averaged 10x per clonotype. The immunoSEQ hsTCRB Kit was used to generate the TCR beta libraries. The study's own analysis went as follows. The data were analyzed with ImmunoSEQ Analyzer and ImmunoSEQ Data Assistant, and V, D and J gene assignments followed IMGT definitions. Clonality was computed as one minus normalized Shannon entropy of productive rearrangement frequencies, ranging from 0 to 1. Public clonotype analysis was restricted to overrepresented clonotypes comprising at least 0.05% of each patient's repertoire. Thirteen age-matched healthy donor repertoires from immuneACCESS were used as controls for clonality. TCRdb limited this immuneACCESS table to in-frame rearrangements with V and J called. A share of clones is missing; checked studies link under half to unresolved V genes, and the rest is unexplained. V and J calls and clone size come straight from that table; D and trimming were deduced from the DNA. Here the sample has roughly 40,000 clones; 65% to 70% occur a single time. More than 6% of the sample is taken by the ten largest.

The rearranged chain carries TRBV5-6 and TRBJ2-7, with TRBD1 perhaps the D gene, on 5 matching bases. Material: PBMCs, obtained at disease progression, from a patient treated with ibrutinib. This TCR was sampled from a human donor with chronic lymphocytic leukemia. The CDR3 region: CASSLPYQGEQYF. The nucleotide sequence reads TGTGCCAGCAGCTTACCATACCAGGGCGAGCAGTACTTC.